This T cell receptor (beta chain) was found in a study of T-cell reconstitution after alpha-beta-depleted transplantation in children. Study-level findings and limits: It was surviving recipient T cells and thymic progenitors that gave some patients high TCRbeta diversity at day 60. A year post-transplant, T-cell counts and diversity derived mostly from newly produced T cells. Roughly two months post-transplant, alpha-beta T cells reportedly originated from several hundred graft clones that had expanded.

TCRbeta library construction was performed incorporating unique molecular identifiers. MiXCR, run by TCRdb on the PCR reads, gives a single entry per CDR3 protein. The repertoire holds 200,000 or so distinct CDR3 sequences, with around 8.4% as singletons. This clonotype was recorded a few times. Its antigen is not identified. The V gene's germline CDR1 is SGHRS and CDR2 YFSETQ. J was trimmed by 2 bases and V by 4 bases; bases with no gene match: 5. The length of the CDR3 is 15 residues. The chain joins TRBV5-1 to TRBJ2-1; 8 positions agree with TRBD2. This receptor was taken from a male patient under 10 years old who had a stem cell transplant for acute myeloid leukemia, so the T cells may come from the graft donor. This sample comprised PBMCs, mostly from graft donor cells, obtained 360 days after TCRalphabeta/CD19-depleted stem cell transplant. DNA of the CDR3: TGCGCCAGCAGCCCCGGGACTAGGGCCTACAATGAGCAGTTCTTC. Its protein is CASSPGTRAYNEQFF.